These T cell receptor beta chains were read from a single sample in a study of sequential checkpoint blockade in melanoma. Sequenced by immunoSEQ multiplex PCR; TCRdb stores in-frame clones only, minus some. Counted here are under 25,000 clones, around 75% occurring once; the ten biggest clones make up 38%. Sequenced here: CD8+ T cells sorted from blood (inferred from file names), sampled from a patient given nivolumab and ipilimumab in sequence. The source of these receptors is a human donor with melanoma. CDR3s include the opening cysteine and the closing phenylalanine or tryptophan.

V gene: TRBV27
J gene: TRBJ2-7
CDR3 protein: CASSLSGEGYEQYF

V gene: TRBV11-2
J gene: TRBJ1-2
CDR3 protein: CASSLDPGRGTNYGYTF

V gene: TRBV6-6
J gene: TRBJ2-7
CDR3 protein: CASSSRDSTNYEQYF

V gene: TRBV11-2
J gene: TRBJ2-7
CDR3 protein: CASSFAVAYEQYF

V gene: TRBV7-9
J gene: TRBJ1-2
CDR3 protein: CASSLGGVFSYGYTF

V gene: TRBV5-1
J gene: TRBJ1-5
CDR3 protein: CASSLTGAGNQPQHF

V gene: TRBV6-6
J gene: TRBJ1-5
CDR3 protein: CASSHTSNQPQHF

V gene: TRBV29-1
J gene: TRBJ1-4
CDR3 protein: CSVEEVGQLNEKLFF

V gene: TRBV19
J gene: TRBJ1-1
CDR3 protein: CASDGGGWTEAFF

V gene: TRBV28
J gene: TRBJ1-5
CDR3 protein: CASSLFPQGNQPQHF

V gene: TRBV7-9
J gene: TRBJ1-5
CDR3 protein: CASSRQGTGQPQHF

V gene: TRBV7-9
J gene: TRBJ2-7
CDR3 protein: CASSLGPSGGDEQYF

V gene: TRBV7-9
J gene: TRBJ2-7
CDR3 protein: CASSSLSGSPYEQYF

V gene: TRBV5-1
J gene: TRBJ1-1
CDR3 protein: CASSPRGQENTEAFF

V gene: TRBV6-6
J gene: TRBJ2-7
CDR3 protein: CASSPEAGVLEQYF

V gene: TRBV9
J gene: TRBJ2-7
CDR3 protein: CASSARDGLAGPEEQYF

V gene: TRBV6-9
J gene: TRBJ1-1
CDR3 protein: CASSSWTGNTEAFF

V gene: TRBV9
J gene: .
CDR3 protein: CASSAAEGAHEQYF

V gene: TRBV5-4
J gene: TRBJ1-1
CDR3 protein: CASSLATDTEAFF

V gene: TRBV6-5
J gene: TRBJ2-7
CDR3 protein: CASSSLGGPYEQYF

V gene: TRBV5-4
J gene: TRBJ2-7
CDR3 protein: CASSFGGSAYEQYF

V gene: TRBV5-6
J gene: TRBJ1-6
CDR3 protein: CASSWGVNSPLHF

V gene: TRBV18
J gene: TRBJ2-7
CDR3 protein: CASSPPDSSYEQYF

V gene: TRBV9
J gene: TRBJ1-1
CDR3 protein: CASSVEDRDTEAFF

V gene: TRBV29-1
J gene: TRBJ1-1
CDR3 protein: CSVKSQGTEAFF

V gene: TRBV13
J gene: TRBJ2-7
CDR3 protein: CASSQSGMGYEQYF

V gene: TRBV5-5
J gene: TRBJ1-5
CDR3 protein: CASSLGQRNQPQHF

V gene: TRBV28
J gene: TRBJ1-3
CDR3 protein: CASSDRGASSGNTIYF

V gene: TRBV2
J gene: TRBJ1-1
CDR3 protein: CASSVRGGGTEAFF

V gene: TRBV10-1
J gene: TRBJ1-2
CDR3 protein: CASSEGENRGYTF

V gene: TRBV5-8
J gene: TRBJ1-3
CDR3 protein: CASSLSDRYFSGNTIYF

V gene: TRBV7-9
J gene: TRBJ2-7
CDR3 protein: CASSTTGGFDEQYF

V gene: TRBV7-9
J gene: TRBJ2-5
CDR3 protein: CASSKRLGSETQYF

V gene: TRBV6-6
J gene: TRBJ2-7
CDR3 protein: CASRDRTSYEQYF

V gene: TRBV6-6
J gene: TRBJ1-1
CDR3 protein: CASTFGAQRNTEAFF

V gene: TRBV7-9
J gene: TRBJ2-7
CDR3 protein: CASSLDLGGTEQYF